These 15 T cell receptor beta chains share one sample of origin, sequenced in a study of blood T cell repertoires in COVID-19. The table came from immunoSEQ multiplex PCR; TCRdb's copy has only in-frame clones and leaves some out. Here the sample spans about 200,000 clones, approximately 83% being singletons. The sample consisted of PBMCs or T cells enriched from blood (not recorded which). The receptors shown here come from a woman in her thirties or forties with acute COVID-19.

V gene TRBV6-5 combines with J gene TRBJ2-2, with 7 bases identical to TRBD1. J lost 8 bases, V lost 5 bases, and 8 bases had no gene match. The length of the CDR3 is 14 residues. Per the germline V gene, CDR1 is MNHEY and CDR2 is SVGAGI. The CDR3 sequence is CASSRPGTAGELFF. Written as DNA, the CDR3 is TGTGCCAGCAGTCGACCCGGGACAGCTGGGGAGCTGTTTTTT.

The CDR3 region has the DNA TGTGCCAGCAGCCCCCAGAGGGCATATGGTGAAGCTTTCTTT. Translating gives CASSPQRAYGEAFF. The chain combines TRBV7-2 with TRBJ1-1; D unresolved. The V end lost 5 bases, the J end lost 7 bases, and 17 bases lay between the germline ends. The CDR3 loop spans 14 amino acids. Germline CDR1 reads SGHTA; CDR2 reads FQGNSA.

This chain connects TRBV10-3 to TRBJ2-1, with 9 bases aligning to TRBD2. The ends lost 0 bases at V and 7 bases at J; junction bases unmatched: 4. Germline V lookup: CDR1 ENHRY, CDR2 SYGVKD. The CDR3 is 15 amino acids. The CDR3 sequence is CAISESTLAGNEQFF. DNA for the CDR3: TGTGCCATCAGTGAGTCGACGCTAGCGGGGAATGAGCAGTTCTTC.

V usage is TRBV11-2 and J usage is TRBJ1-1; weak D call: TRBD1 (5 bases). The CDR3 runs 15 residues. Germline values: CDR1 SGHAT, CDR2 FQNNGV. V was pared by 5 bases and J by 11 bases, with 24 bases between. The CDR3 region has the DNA TGTGCCAGCAGCAAAACCGGGACGGGAGGAGTTTGGGCTTTCTTT. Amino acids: CASSKTGTGGVWAFF.

CDR3 loop: CASTYRGEQPQHF. Written as DNA, the CDR3 is TGTGCCAGCACGTACAGGGGGGAGCAGCCCCAGCATTTT. The V gene is TRBV12-3 or TRBV12-4, the J gene TRBJ1-5, with 8 bases identical to TRBD1. This CDR3 region has 13 residues. V gave up 7 bases and J gave up 7 bases; unmatched junction bases: 6.

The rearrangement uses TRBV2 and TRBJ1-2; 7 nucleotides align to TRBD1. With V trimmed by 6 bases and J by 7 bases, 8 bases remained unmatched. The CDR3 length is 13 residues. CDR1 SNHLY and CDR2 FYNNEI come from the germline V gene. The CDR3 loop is CASRETGRPGYTF. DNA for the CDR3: TGTGCCAGCAGGGAGACAGGGCGCCCTGGCTACACCTTC.

CDR3 DNA: TGTGCCAGCAGCACGGACAGGGCCCTTCACTATGGCTACACCTTC. This gives the protein CASSTDRALHYGYTF. The chain uses TRBV21-1 and TRBJ1-2; TRBD1 was called by the table and not checked on the DNA. TRBV21-1 is recorded as a pseudogene. The CDR3 runs 15 residues.

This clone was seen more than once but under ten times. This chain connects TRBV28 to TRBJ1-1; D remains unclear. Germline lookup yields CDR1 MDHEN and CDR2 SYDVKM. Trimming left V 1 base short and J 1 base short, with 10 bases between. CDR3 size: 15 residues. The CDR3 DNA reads TGTGCCAGCAGTTTATCTATGCGGGCGAACACTGAAGCTTTCTTT. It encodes CASSLSMRANTEAFF.

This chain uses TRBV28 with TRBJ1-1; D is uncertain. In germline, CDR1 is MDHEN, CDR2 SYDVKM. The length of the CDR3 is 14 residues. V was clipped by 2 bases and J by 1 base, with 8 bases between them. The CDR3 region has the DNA TGTGCCAGCAGTTTACGGCCGGGGAACACTGAAGCTTTCTTT. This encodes CASSLRPGNTEAFF.

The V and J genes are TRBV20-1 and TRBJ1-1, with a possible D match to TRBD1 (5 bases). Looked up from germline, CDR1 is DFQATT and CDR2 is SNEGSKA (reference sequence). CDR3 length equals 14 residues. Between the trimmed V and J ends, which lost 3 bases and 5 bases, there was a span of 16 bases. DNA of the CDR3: TGCAGTGCTAGTTCCAGGGAGGCGCAGACTGAAGCTTTCTTT. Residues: CSASSREAQTEAFF.

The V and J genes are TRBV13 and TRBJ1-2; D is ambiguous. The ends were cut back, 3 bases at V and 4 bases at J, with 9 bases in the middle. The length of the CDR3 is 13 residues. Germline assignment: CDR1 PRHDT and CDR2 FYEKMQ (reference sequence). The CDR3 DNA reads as TGTGCCAGCAGCTTGACACTGGGCTATGGCTACACCTTC. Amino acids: CASSLTLGYGYTF.

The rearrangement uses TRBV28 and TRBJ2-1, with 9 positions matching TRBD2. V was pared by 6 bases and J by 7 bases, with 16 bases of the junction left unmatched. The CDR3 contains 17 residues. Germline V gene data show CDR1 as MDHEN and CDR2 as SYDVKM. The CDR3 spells CASSISFLAGRINEQFF. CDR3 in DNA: TGTGCCAGCAGCATTAGTTTTCTAGCGGGAAGGATTAATGAGCAGTTCTTC.

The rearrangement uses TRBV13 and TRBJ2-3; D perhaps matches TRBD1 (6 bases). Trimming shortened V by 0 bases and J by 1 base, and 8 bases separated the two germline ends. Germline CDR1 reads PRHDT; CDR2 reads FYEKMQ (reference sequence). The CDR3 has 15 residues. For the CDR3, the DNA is TGTGCCAGCAGCTTAGGACAGGGTGGCACAGATACGCAGTATTTT. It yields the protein CASSLGQGGTDTQYF. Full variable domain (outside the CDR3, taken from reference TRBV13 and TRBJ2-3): AAGVIQSPRHLIKEKRETATLKCYPIPRHDTVYWYQQGPGQDPQFLISFYEKMQSDKGSIPDRFSAQQFSDYHSELNMSSLELGDSALYFCASSLGQGGTDTQYFGPGTRLTVL.

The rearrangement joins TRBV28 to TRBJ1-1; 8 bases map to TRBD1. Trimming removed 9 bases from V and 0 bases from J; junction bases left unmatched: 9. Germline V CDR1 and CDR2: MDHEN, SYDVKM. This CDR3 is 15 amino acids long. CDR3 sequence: CASKIQGALNTEAFF. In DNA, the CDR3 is TGTGCCAGTAAGATTCAGGGGGCATTGAACACTGAAGCTTTCTTT.

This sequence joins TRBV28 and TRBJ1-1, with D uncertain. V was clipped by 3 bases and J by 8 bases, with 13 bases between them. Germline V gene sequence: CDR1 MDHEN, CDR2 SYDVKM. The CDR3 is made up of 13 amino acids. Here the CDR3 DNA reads TGTGCCAGCAGTTTGCCTGGCGGGAAGGAAGCTTTCTTT. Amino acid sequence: CASSLPGGKEAFF.